The 9 T cell receptor beta chains reported below all come from one sample, sequenced in a study of blood T cell repertoires in COVID-19. Data came from immunoSEQ multiplex PCR; TCRdb stores just in-frame clones and leaves some out. The sample includes about 37,000 clones, roughly 78% seen only once; the top ten take 14%. Sequenced input: peripheral blood. The receptor set was obtained from a woman in her 70s with acute or convalescent COVID-19.

The gene calls are TRBV11-2 and TRBJ2-3, with D unclear. Germline V lookup: CDR1 SGHAT, CDR2 FQNNGV. This CDR3 contains 14 residues. V was shortened by 7 bases and J by 0 bases, with 11 bases between the two germline ends. The CDR3 here is CASTLVSSTDTQYF. CDR3 nucleotides: TGTGCCAGCACCCTAGTATCTAGCACAGATACGCAGTATTTT.

V gene TRBV28 combines with J gene TRBJ2-1, with a tentative D call TRBD2 (5 bases). Germline V gene sequence: CDR1 MDHEN, CDR2 SYDVKM. V lost 3 bases and J 8 bases, leaving 8 bases between the germline ends. This CDR3 region has 12 residues. The CDR3 bases are TGTGCCAGCAGTTTTTCCGGGGATGAGCAGTTCTTC. This codes for CASSFSGDEQFF. Supplemented by reference TRBV28 and TRBJ2-1, the full variable domain reads DVKVTQSSRYLVKRTGEKVFLECVQDMDHENMFWYRQDPGLGLRLIYFSYDVKMKEKGDIPEGYSVSREKKERFSLILESASTNQTSMYLCASSFSGDEQFFGPGTRLTVL.

This chain connects TRBV18 to TRBJ2-5; possibly TRBD2 for D (6 bases). Germline V gene data show CDR1 as KGHSH and CDR2 as LQKENI. Between the trimmed V and J ends, which lost 3 bases and 3 bases, there was a span of 11 bases. This CDR3 is built from 14 residues. The chain's CDR3 is CASSPPTGEETQYF. CDR3 DNA sequence: TGTGCCAGCTCACCTCCAACGGGAGAAGAGACCCAGTACTTC.

This clone showed up just a few times. This chain joins TRBV6-6 and TRBJ2-7, with 9 bases aligning to TRBD2. The V gene's germline CDR1 is MNHNY and CDR2 SVGAGI (reference sequence). V lost 2 bases, J lost 5 bases, and 10 bases stayed unmatched. The CDR3 consists of 16 residues. For the CDR3, the DNA is TGTGCCAGCAGTTACGATGGTCCTAGCGGGAAAGACGAGCAGTACTTC. The encoded protein is CASSYDGPSGKDEQYF.

The chain carries TRBV19 and TRBJ2-5, with 7 bases fitting TRBD2. Germline loops: CDR1 LNHDA, CDR2 SQIVND (reference sequence). V was clipped by 3 bases and J by 5 bases; unmatched bases: 6. This CDR3 comprises 14 residues. This CDR3 is CASSMGLLEETQYF. In DNA, the CDR3 is TGTGCCAGTAGTATGGGACTATTAGAGGAGACCCAGTACTTC.

The V call is TRBV3-1 (or the pseudogene TRBV3-2), the J call TRBJ2-7; D call uncertain. Trimming cost V 7 bases and J 1 base, with 14 bases left between them. Germline V gene data show CDR1 as LGHDT and CDR2 as YNNKEL (reference sequence). The CDR3 totals 14 residues. The CDR3 is CASTSTIASYEQYF. The CDR3 nucleotides read TGTGCCAGCACCTCAACGATAGCTTCCTACGAGCAGTACTTC.

The genes are TRBV21-1 and TRBJ1-6. TRBV21-1 has pseudogene status. The length of the CDR3 is 16 residues. This CDR3 is CASSKEGSSEGSPLHF. The CDR3 DNA reads as TGTGCCAGCAGCAAAGAGGGCAGCTCCGAGGGTTCACCCCTCCACTTT.

V is TRBV11-3 and J is TRBJ2-1; 7 bases are shared with TRBD2. This CDR3 spans 15 amino acids. J lost 5 bases, V lost 0 bases, and 4 bases had no gene match. Germline V gene lookup returns CDR1 SGHNT and CDR2 YENEEA. CDR3: CASSLESGTNNEQFF. The CDR3 nucleotides read TGTGCCAGCAGCTTAGAATCAGGGACTAACAATGAGCAGTTCTTC. Full variable domain (rest looked up from reference TRBV11-3 and TRBJ2-1): EAGVVQSPRYKIIEKKQPVAFWCNPISGHNTLYWYLQNLGQGPELLIRYENEEAVDDSQLPKDRFSAERLKGVDSTLKIQPAELGDSAVYLCASSLESGTNNEQFFGPGTRLTVL.

By sample share, this clone is medium-sized. This chain links TRBV6-1 with TRBJ1-2; the D gene is possibly TRBD1 (6 bases). CDR1 MNHNS and CDR2 SASEGT come from the germline V gene. Trimming shortened V by 2 bases and J by 0 bases, and 25 bases separated the two germline ends. CDR3 size: 20 residues. The CDR3 DNA reads TGTGCCAGCAGTGAAAAGGGTTCTAGGGAACAACAGGGAACTAACTATGGCTACACCTTC. Translating it yields CASSEKGSREQQGTNYGYTF.